Listed below are T cell receptor beta chains from one sample, sequenced in a study of shared clonotypes between healthy human individuals. The assay was immunoSEQ multiplex PCR, and TCRdb's table has in-frame clones only and misses some. The sample consists of roughly 2 million clones, over 85% of them appearing once. The sequencing sample was made of naive CD8+ T cells sorted from blood. These receptors all come from a man younger than 30 in good health. CDR3s include the opening cysteine and the closing phenylalanine or tryptophan. The D gene is left open where the match is weak. The size of a clone is reported for some rows only, either as once, few or many, or as a class for expanded clones.

j_call clone_size v_call d_call cdr3_nt cdr3_aa
TRBJ1-2 NA TRBV6-5 TRBD1 TGTGCCAGCAGTTACGGGACAGGGGACTATGGCTACACCTTC CASSYGTGDYGYTF
TRBJ2-7 NA TRBV29-1 TRBD2 TGCAGCGTTGAAGATCCCGGGACTAGCGGGGGACCCAACTCCTACGAGCAGTACTTC CSVEDPGTSGGPNSYEQYF
TRBJ2-1 NA TRBV21-1 NA TGTGCCAGCAGCAAAGGGCCCTTAGTGAGCTCCTACAATGAGCAGTTCTTC CASSKGPLVSSYNEQFF
TRBJ1-6 once TRBV5-4 NA TGTGCCAGCAGCTTGGGGGGGAGGGTAGAATCCCTCCACTTT CASSLGGRVESLHF
TRBJ2-7 NA TRBV4-1 NA TGCGCCAGCAGCCAATCTGGCCTATCCTACGAGCAGTACTTC CASSQSGLSYEQYF
TRBJ2-7 once TRBV6-5 NA TGTGCCAGCAGTTACTCGACGGGGCAGGGGACCTACGAGCAGTACTTC CASSYSTGQGTYEQYF
TRBJ2-7 NA TRBV5-5 NA TGTGCCAGCAGCCCAGCAGCGTCGGTTACCTACGAGCAGTACTTC CASSPAASVTYEQYF
TRBJ2-1 NA TRBV4-3 NA TGCGCCAGCAGCCAAGAGGACAGTTACAATGAGCAGTTCTTC CASSQEDSYNEQFF
TRBJ1-2 NA TRBV5-6 TRBD1 TGTGCCAGCACCCAGGGGGATTATGGCTACACCTTC CASTQGDYGYTF
TRBJ2-1 NA TRBV11-2 NA TGTGCCAGCAGCCCTCCTTTCAATGAGCAGTTCTTC CASSPPFNEQFF
TRBJ2-1 NA TRBV7-9 NA TGTGCCAGCAGCTTTCGGGGGGCCCGCTCCTACAATGAGCAGTTCTTC CASSFRGARSYNEQFF
TRBJ1-1 once TRBV14 TRBD1 TGTGCCAGCAGCCATAAGACAGGGGGCTGGGCTGAAGCTTTCTTT CASSHKTGGWAEAFF
TRBJ1-1 NA TRBV9 TRBD1 TGTGCCAGCAGCCTGGGGGACAGGGGGAACACTGAAGCTTTCTTT CASSLGDRGNTEAFF
TRBJ2-1 NA TRBV6-6 TRBD2 TGTGCCAGCAGTTTGACTAGCGGGGGGGACAATGAGCAGTTCTTC CASSLTSGGDNEQFF
TRBJ1-2 NA TRBV4-3 NA TGCGCCAGCAGCCAAGAATGGCAGTTTAACTATGGCTACACCTTC CASSQEWQFNYGYTF
TRBJ2-1 NA TRBV30 TRBD2 TGTGCCTGGAGATTAGCGGGGGGGCTCTACAATGAGCAGTTCTTC CAWRLAGGLYNEQFF
TRBJ2-7 NA TRBV13 NA TGTGCCAGCAGCAGCAGTGACGAGCAGTACTTC CASSSSDEQYF
TRBJ2-7 NA TRBV14 TRBD1 TGTGCCAGCAGCGAAGGGACAGGGTACGAGCAGTACTTC CASSEGTGYEQYF
TRBJ2-7 NA TRBV21-1 NA TGTGCCAGCAGCAAAGGGGAACGGGACGGCCCCTACGAGCAGTACTTC CASSKGERDGPYEQYF
TRBJ2-1 NA TRBV6-5 NA TGTGCCAGCAGTTACAGCCCCAACAATGAGCAGTTCTTC CASSYSPNNEQFF
TRBJ2-7 NA TRBV28 NA TGTGCCATCAGTCTCGGGGGCGAGCAGTACTTC CAISLGGEQYF
TRBJ1-1 NA TRBV7-8 NA TGTGCCAGCAGATTCATCGGCGAGGGATGGAACACTGAAGCTTTCTTT CASRFIGEGWNTEAFF
TRBJ2-7 NA TRBV10-2 NA TGCGCCAGCAGTGAGGGACCCTACGAGCAGTACTTC CASSEGPYEQYF
TRBJ1-1 few TRBV19 NA TGTGCCACCATGGAGGCAGGGAACACTGAAGCTTTCTTT CATMEAGNTEAFF
TRBJ2-1 NA TRBV7-3 TRBD2 TGTGCCAGCAGCTTAATCGGCGGGGGCTCCTACAATGAGCAGTTCTTC CASSLIGGGSYNEQFF